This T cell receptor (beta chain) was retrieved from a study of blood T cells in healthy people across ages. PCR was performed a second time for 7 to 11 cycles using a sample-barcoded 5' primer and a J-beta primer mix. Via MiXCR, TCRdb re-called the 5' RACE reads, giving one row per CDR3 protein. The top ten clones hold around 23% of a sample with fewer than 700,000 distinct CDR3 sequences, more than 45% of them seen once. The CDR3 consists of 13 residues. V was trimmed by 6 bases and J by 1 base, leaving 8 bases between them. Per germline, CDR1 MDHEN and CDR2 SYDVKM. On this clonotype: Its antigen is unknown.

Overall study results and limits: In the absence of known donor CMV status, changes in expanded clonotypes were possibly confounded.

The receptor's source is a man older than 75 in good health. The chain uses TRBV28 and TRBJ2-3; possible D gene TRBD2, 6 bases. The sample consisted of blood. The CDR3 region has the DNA TGTGCCAGCAGGGAGGGACGCACAGATACGCAGTATTTT. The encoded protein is CASREGRTDTQYF.